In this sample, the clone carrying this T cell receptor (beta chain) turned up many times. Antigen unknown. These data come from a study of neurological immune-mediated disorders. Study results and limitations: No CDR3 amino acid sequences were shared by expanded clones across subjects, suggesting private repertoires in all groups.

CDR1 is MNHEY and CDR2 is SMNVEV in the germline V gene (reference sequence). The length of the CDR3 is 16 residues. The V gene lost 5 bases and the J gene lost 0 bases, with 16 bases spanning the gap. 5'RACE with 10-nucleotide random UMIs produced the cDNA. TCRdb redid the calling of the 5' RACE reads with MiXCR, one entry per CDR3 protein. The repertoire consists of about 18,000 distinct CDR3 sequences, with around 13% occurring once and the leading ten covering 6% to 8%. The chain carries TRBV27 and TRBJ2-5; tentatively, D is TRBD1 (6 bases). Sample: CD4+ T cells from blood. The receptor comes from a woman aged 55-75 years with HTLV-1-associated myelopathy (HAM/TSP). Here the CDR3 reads CASSPRGQTYQETQYF. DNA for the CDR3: TGTGCCAGCAGTCCAAGGGGACAAACGTACCAAGAGACCCAGTACTTC.